The 13 T cell receptor beta chains presented below share a single source sample, sequenced in a study of cytomegalovirus exposure and HLA in healthy donors. The method was immunoSEQ multiplex PCR; TCRdb's version includes in-frame clones alone and lacks a portion of them. The sample holds roughly 140,000 clones, about 89% seen once. Sequences were obtained from PBMCs. These receptor sequences come from a woman between 18 and 29 years old in good health and CMV-seropositive.

The chain links TRBV27 to TRBJ2-1; a possible D gene is TRBD2 (5 bases). The CDR3 spans 14 residues. The V gene lost 4 bases and the J gene lost 5 bases, with 12 bases spanning the gap. Germline-derived CDR1 and CDR2 are MNHEY and SMNVEV (reference sequence). CDR3 region: CASSWSGPHNEQFF. CDR3 nucleotide sequence: TGTGCCAGCAGTTGGAGCGGTCCACACAATGAGCAGTTCTTC.

The V call is TRBV4-1, the J call TRBJ2-7, with 7 positions matching TRBD2. Germline lookup yields CDR1 MGHRA and CDR2 YSYEKL. With 3 bases clipped from V and 1 base from J, the junction kept 15 bases outside the gene matches. This CDR3 is 18 amino acids long. The chain's CDR3 is CASSHIHRTRRGSYEQYF. In nucleotides, the CDR3 is TGCGCCAGCAGCCACATTCACAGGACTAGAAGAGGGTCCTACGAGCAGTACTTC.

This chain joins TRBV6-5 and TRBJ1-1; D remains unclear. Trimming stripped 10 bases from V and 4 bases from J, with 16 bases between. Germline CDR1 reads MNHEY; CDR2 reads SVGAGI. The CDR3 runs 13 residues. The CDR3 loop is CATTMRGFTEAFF. Written as DNA, the CDR3 is TGTGCCACAACAATGAGAGGGTTCACTGAAGCTTTCTTT.

The rearrangement links TRBV30 to TRBJ2-5; D not resolved. V was clipped by 4 bases and J by 5 bases, with 5 bases between them. CDR3 length equals 10 residues. The V gene's germline CDR1 is GTSNPN and CDR2 SVGIG (reference sequence). The CDR3 spells CAWKLETQYF. In DNA form, the CDR3 reads TGTGCCTGGAAACTTGAGACCCAGTACTTC.

The genes are TRBV6-4 and TRBJ2-5, with 8 bases fitting TRBD2. This CDR3 has 12 residues. Germline V gives CDR1 MRHNA, CDR2 SNTAGT. The ends lost 9 bases at V and 2 bases at J; junction bases unmatched: 2. For the CDR3, the DNA is TGTGCCAGAACTAGCGGACAAGAGACCCAGTACTTC. This sequence encodes CARTSGQETQYF.

The chain carries TRBV19 and TRBJ1-2; unclear D gene. Germline values: CDR1 LNHDA, CDR2 SQIVND (reference sequence). This CDR3 spans 14 amino acids. V was shortened by 3 bases and J by 0 bases, with 8 bases between the two germline ends. As DNA, the CDR3 is TGTGCCAGTAGTATTAGTCTCTCTAACTATGGCTACACCTTC. Translation gives CASSISLSNYGYTF.

The CDR3: CASSLGQMSTEAFF. The CDR3 DNA is TGTGCCAGCAGCTTGGGACAGATGAGCACTGAAGCTTTCTTT. V usage is TRBV5-5 and J usage is TRBJ1-1; D may be TRBD1 (5 bases). This CDR3 contains 14 residues. Trimming removed 0 bases at V and 4 bases at J, with 10 bases between. Germline assignment: CDR1 SGHKS and CDR2 YYEKEE (reference sequence).

The chain carries TRBV2 and TRBJ2-1; TRBD2 agrees at 11 bases. This CDR3 comprises 14 residues. The V and J ends lost 2 bases and 15 bases, in that order; junction bases with no gene match: 9. CDR1 SNHLY and CDR2 FYNNEI come from the germline V gene. CDR3 in amino acids: CASSEPLAGGPTFF. The CDR3 DNA follows: TGTGCCAGCAGTGAACCCTTAGCGGGAGGGCCTACGTTCTTC.

The chain employs TRBV5-1 and TRBJ2-1; TRBD2 is a possible D gene (6 bases). Deletions cut 0 bases from V and 0 bases from J, with 7 bases between. Germline V CDR1 and CDR2: SGHRS, YFSETQ. The CDR3 loop spans 15 amino acids. CDR3 residues: CASSLVGSSYNEQFF. DNA for the CDR3: TGCGCCAGCAGCTTGGTCGGGAGCTCCTACAATGAGCAGTTCTTC.

The V call is TRBV6-6, the J call TRBJ2-5; a weak D match, TRBD2 (5 bases). Trimming cost V 2 bases and J 0 bases, with 7 bases left between them. The CDR3 covers 14 residues. Looked up from germline, CDR1 is MNHNY and CDR2 is SVGAGI (reference sequence). CDR3 sequence (DNA): TGTGCCAGCAGTTACCGGGGTAACCAAGAGACCCAGTACTTC. Its protein product is CASSYRGNQETQYF.

V is TRBV5-1 and J is TRBJ2-3; TRBD1 matches at 8 bases. V lost 1 base and J lost 1; bases outside the gene matches: 5. Looked up from germline, CDR1 is SGHRS and CDR2 is YFSETQ. The length of the CDR3 is 16 residues. The CDR3 region is CASSLLQGAGTDTQYF. The CDR3 DNA sequence: TGCGCCAGCAGCTTGCTTCAGGGGGCCGGCACAGATACGCAGTATTTT.

In DNA form, the CDR3 reads TGCAGCTCACTGACCGGGGGCAATGAGCAGTTCTTC. Translated, it gives CSSLTGGNEQFF. The chain has TRBV29-1 and TRBJ2-1; D is perhaps TRBD2 (6 bases). Germline V gene data show CDR1 as SQVTM and CDR2 as ANQGSEA. The CDR3 has 12 amino acids. Trimming cost V 8 bases and J 6 bases, with 14 bases left between them.

The chain links TRBV5-1 to TRBJ2-5; D not certain. This CDR3 spans 14 amino acids. V lost 1 base and J lost 5, with 12 bases in between. Germline V lookup: CDR1 SGHRS, CDR2 YFSETQ. As DNA, the CDR3 is TGCGCCAGCAGCTTGATCCCTGGGCAGGAGACCCAGTACTTC. Its protein is CASSLIPGQETQYF.